This TCR beta chain was found in a study of shared clonotypes between healthy human individuals (TCRdb year 2020). Context from the whole study: The cohort included a few men and a couple of women between 18 and 49 years of age. To estimate repertoire size and how much clonotypes are shared between individuals, the study performed deep sequencing of blood TCR repertoires from 4 to 6 healthy adults. To increase sequencing depth and limit assay-specific biases, different laboratories used diverse techniques to prepare libraries and sequence TCR repertoires. Per donor, three plates each were used for CD4 naive and CD4 memory, two for CD8 naive, and one for CD8 memory. Leukapheresis yielded between about 0.85 and 10 billion PBMCs per donor. The full study reports these points: Only blood was sampled, and tissue TCR repertoires likely differ from those in blood. Incomplete sequencing was indicated by rarefaction of sorted-subset datasets, despite the large sequencing depth. Compared with non-shared clonotypes, clonotypes shared by all four sorted-subset donors had higher generation probabilities. Pairwise subsampling indicated that sequencing depth was expected to affect the degree of clonotype sharing among donors. Because the study included only a small number of donors, the genetic and exposure-history diversity represented was limited. Naive subsets generally had larger estimated clonotype richness than memory subsets. About 5% of naive CD4, roughly 3.6% of naive CD8, approximately 2% of memory CD4, and 0.35% to 0.4% of memory CD8 clonotypes were shared across several donors.

The CDR3, cysteine through phenylalanine, is 13 amino acids long. Only CDR3 DNA is held: 39 bases, read in frame from base 1. V is reduced by 3 bases and J by 0 bases, leaving a spacing of 4 bases between them. Per the germline V gene, SGHRS is the CDR1 and YFSETQ is the CDR2. The donors were healthy, HIV-negative adults who had no recently reported acute infections or vaccinations. Only Caucasian adults living in Nashville, Tennessee, USA were represented among the donors. CD4+ T cells were enriched by magnetic negative selection; naive cells were then positively selected on CD45RA, and the negative fraction formed the memory subset. Blood was collected by leukapheresis, and PBMCs were isolated by Ficoll-Histopaque density gradient centrifugation and then cryopreserved in liquid nitrogen vapor phase. Analytical flow cytometry was used to check the purity and quantity of every magnetically sorted T cell population. From each sorted fraction, genomic DNA was isolated and quantified by UV absorbance on a Nanodrop 2000c.

To note about this clone: Its antigen is unknown. The sample holds no much larger clone one base away, and base qualities are not on file.

Using the deep immunoSEQ assay, TCR CDR3 regions were amplified from genomic DNA by multiplex PCR. Extracted genomic DNA from each cell subset was spread evenly across all wells of several immunoSEQ 96-well plates, with each plate serving as a replicate. Each replicate PCR for sorted subsets received around 200 ng genomic DNA, equal to about 30,000 T cell genomes. Purified libraries were measured with a Qubit 3.0 fluorometer, size-checked on a Bioanalyzer 2100, and measured again with the KAPA Library Quantification kit. Every immunoSEQ 96-well plate was sequenced on a separate single-read 150-cycle Illumina NextSeq 550 flow cell. The original methods were these. Because only junctional sequences without quality scores were contained in the immunoSEQ output, filtering matching that applied to full-length reads could not be performed. To assign V/J genes and CDR3, sequences were annotated using PyIR, a Python wrapper for IgBLAST v1.9, with IMGT germline references. Reads with weak V/J assignments (E-value above 1e-6), missing CDR3, stop codons, out-of-frame junctions, or ambiguous translated residues were removed. V3J clonotypes were defined as sequences sharing an identical inferred V gene, J gene, and CDR3 amino acid sequence. Percentage overlap between repertoires was calculated by dividing the number of shared unique clonotypes by the size of the smaller repertoire. Three approaches were used to assess repertoire richness: RTK rarefaction, the Chao1 estimator, and Recon v2.1 estimates of unobserved clonotypes. OLGA was used to compute generation probabilities for all TCRbeta clonotypes that the gDNA method yielded from a handful of donors. As stored in TCRdb, this immuneACCESS dataset retains in-frame rearrangements with V and J assigned. A fraction of the clones does not appear; measured against another copy, unresolved V genes explain less than half of the discrepancy, and the remainder lacks a known reason. Clone size and V and J calls were adopted from that table, with D and trimming inferred from the DNA. The sample yields about 1 million clones; approximately 78% were counted once. The ten largest clones capture approximately 0.56% of the sample.

The TCR originated in a man between 18 and 29 years old in good health. Some clones in this sample may be carry-over from other donors' samples. Rearrangement joined TRBV5-1 to TRBJ1-5, with no confident D gene call. Sequenced: memory CD4+ T cells from PBMCs. The sample's cell subset or site label, decoded: CD45RA-negative fraction. The sequenced DNA: TGCGCCAGCAGCTCATTTAGCAATCAGCCCCAGCATTTT. It is translated as CASSSFSNQPQHF.